This T cell receptor (beta chain) was observed in a study of shared clonotypes between healthy human individuals. Germline V lookup: CDR1 SGHKS, CDR2 YYEKEE (reference sequence). The CDR3 has 13 amino acids. V was shortened by 3 bases and J by 1 base, with 6 bases between the two germline ends. Profiled with immunoSEQ multiplex PCR; TCRdb holds only in-frame clones, not every one. Among approximately 1.5 million clones, nearly 99% were seen once, and the ten largest hold roughly 0.4%. The rearrangement uses TRBV5-5 and TRBJ2-3, with a weak D call TRBD2 (5 bases). The TCR comes from a man aged 30-40 years in good health. Sequenced: naive CD4+ T cells sorted from blood. Subset here: CD45RA+ positively selected. CDR3 sequence: CASSSEGTDTQYF. CDR3 sequence (DNA): TGTGCCAGCAGCTCGGAGGGCACAGATACGCAGTATTTT. Supplemented by reference TRBV5-5 and TRBJ2-3, the full variable domain reads DAGVTQSPTHLIKTRGQQVTLRCSPISGHKSVSWYQQVLGQGPQFIFQYYEKEERGRGNFPDRFSARQFPNYSSELNVNALLLGDSALYLCASSSEGTDTQYFGPGTRLTVL.